This TCR beta chain was obtained from a study of cytomegalovirus exposure and HLA in healthy donors. After removal of 5 bases from V and 5 bases from J, the junction contained 11 bases not matched to a gene. CDR3 size: 15 residues. The V gene's germline CDR1 is SNHLY and CDR2 FYNNEI. Study-level results: A later analysis found most CMV-associated TCR beta chains apparently HLA-restricted. Later, an analysis showed that TCR beta chains associated with HLA were more clonally expanded than others that were equally common.

The PCR contained 60 Vbeta and 13 Jbeta primers. Method: immunoSEQ multiplex PCR; TCRdb's copy keeps in-frame clones and lacks some. The data show some 110,000 clones, with about 80% seen just once and around 4.4% held by the top ten. This clone came up a few times. Antigen unknown. The V gene is TRBV2, the J gene TRBJ1-1; 7 positions agree with TRBD1. The sequence derives from a man under 40 in good health and CMV-seropositive. Specimen: PBMCs. The DNA of the CDR3 is TGTGCCAGCAGTTTCACAGGGGTGGTCAGGACTGAAGCTTTCTTT. Translating it yields CASSFTGVVRTEAFF.